A single sample gave rise to the 24 T cell receptor beta chains below, sequenced in a study of T cell responses to AZD1222 COVID-19 vaccine. Profiling relied on immunoSEQ multiplex PCR, and the TCRdb table lists in-frame clones only, not all of them. The sample holds approximately 120,000 clones, 87% seen once. This sample comprised peripheral blood, obtained on day 0 of AZD1222 vaccination. The receptors here all came from an adult in good health.

The chain has TRBV14 and TRBJ2-1, with D perhaps given as TRBD1 or TRBD2 (5 bases each). V was shortened by 0 bases and J by 4 bases, with 13 bases between the two germline ends. Germline CDR1 and CDR2: SGHDN and FVKESK. The length of the CDR3 is 16 residues. For the CDR3, the DNA is TGTGCCAGCAGCCAAGATATCGGGGCTGGTTACAATGAGCAGTTCTTC. Protein sequence: CASSQDIGAGYNEQFF.

The rearrangement links TRBV14 to TRBJ2-3; weak D call: TRBD2 (6 bases). The length of the CDR3 is 15 residues. V was trimmed by 5 bases and J by 6 bases, leaving 18 bases between them. Looked up from germline, CDR1 is SGHDN and CDR2 is FVKESK. The chain's CDR3 is CASSKEAQGLDTQYF. CDR3 nucleotide sequence: TGTGCCAGCAGCAAGGAGGCGCAGGGACTGGATACGCAGTATTTT.

This clone was counted once. This chain uses TRBV5-1 with TRBJ1-2; 8 bases align to TRBD1. CDR1 SGHRS and CDR2 YFSETQ come from the germline V gene. Losses at the gene ends were 4 bases for V and 0 bases for J; bases not matched to a gene: 11. The CDR3 is 17 residues long. Written as DNA, the CDR3 is TGCGCCAGCAGCGTTACCGGGACAGGTCATTCTAACTATGGCTACACCTTC. Protein product: CASSVTGTGHSNYGYTF.

J is TRBJ1-2 and V is TRBV28; D ambiguous. The CDR3 totals 12 residues. V lost 7 bases and J 8 bases, leaving 14 bases between the germline ends. Germline V gene lookup returns CDR1 MDHEN and CDR2 SYDVKM. The CDR3 is CASITPLGGYTF. As DNA, the CDR3 is TGTGCCAGCATAACACCTCTTGGGGGCTACACCTTC.

V usage is TRBV30 and J usage is TRBJ1-1, with D hard to call. The germline gives CDR1 GTSNPN, CDR2 SVGIG (reference sequence). V was cut by 0 bases and J by 3 bases, with 11 bases left in between. The CDR3 runs 14 residues. CDR3 sequence (DNA): TGTGCCTGGAGTGTACCCGGGAGTCACACTGAAGCTTTCTTT. This encodes CAWSVPGSHTEAFF.

V usage is TRBV15 and J usage is TRBJ2-1, with D maybe TRBD1 (6 bases). The CDR3 covers 13 residues. Trimming stripped 5 bases from V and 7 bases from J, with 12 bases between. Germline V gene data show CDR1 as LNHNV and CDR2 as YYDKDF (reference sequence). The CDR3 here is CATSSTGGNEQFF. CDR3 DNA sequence: TGTGCCACCAGCTCGACAGGAGGAAATGAGCAGTTCTTC.

This clone was observed a single time. The V gene is TRBV6-5, the J gene TRBJ1-5, with unresolved D. The germline gives CDR1 MNHEY, CDR2 SVGAGI. The CDR3 length is 15 residues. V dropped 0 bases and J dropped 3 bases, with 9 bases sitting between them. The CDR3 region is CASSYSIGSNQPQHF. DNA for the CDR3: TGTGCCAGCAGTTACTCGATCGGATCCAATCAGCCCCAGCATTTT.

V is TRBV28 and J is TRBJ2-1; maybe TRBD1 (7 bases). CDR3 length equals 13 residues. V lost 1 base, J lost 10 bases, and 11 bases lay in between. Germline values: CDR1 MDHEN, CDR2 SYDVKM. The CDR3 nucleotides are TGTGCCAGCAGTTTATCAGGAGGGGGCGAGCAGTTCTTC. It translates to CASSLSGGGEQFF.

This clone was seen once. V gene TRBV6-2 or TRBV6-3 combines with J gene TRBJ2-5; 10 bases match TRBD2. V lost 4 bases, J lost 0 bases, and 5 bases stayed unmatched. The CDR3 extends over 16 amino acids. Germline V lookup: CDR1 MNHEY, CDR2 SVGEGT. CDR3 sequence (DNA): TGTGCCAGCAGTTCCTTTAGCGGGGGGCACCAAGAGACCCAGTACTTC. It translates to CASSSFSGGHQETQYF.

This chain uses TRBV11-2 with TRBJ1-1; D may be TRBD1 (5 bases). Germline V gene data show CDR1 as SGHAT and CDR2 as FQNNGV. Trimming removed 2 bases at V and 2 bases at J, with 21 bases between. The CDR3 consists of 18 residues. In nucleotides, the CDR3 is TGTGCCAGCAGCTTAAACTGGAGGGGCCGAAAGACAAACACTGAAGCTTTCTTT. Its protein product is CASSLNWRGRKTNTEAFF. The whole variable domain, remainder taken from reference TRBV11-2 and TRBJ1-1, is EAGVAQSPRYKIIEKRQSVAFWCNPISGHATLYWYQQILGQGPKLLIQFQNNGVVDDSQLPKDRFSAERLKGVDSTLKIQPAKLEDSAVYLCASSLNWRGRKTNTEAFFGQGTRLTVV.

The chain uses TRBV28 and TRBJ1-1; 8 bases are a match to TRBD1. V lost 8 bases, J lost 0 bases, and 2 bases stayed unmatched. This CDR3 has 13 residues. The V gene's germline CDR1 is MDHEN and CDR2 SYDVKM. The CDR3 reads CASGGQVNTEAFF. In DNA, the CDR3 is TGTGCCAGCGGGGGACAGGTGAACACTGAAGCTTTCTTT.

The J gene is TRBJ2-3, the V gene TRBV4-2; 10 bases map to TRBD2. The CDR3 sequence is 16 residues long. CDR1 and CDR2 from the germline V gene are LGHNA and YNFKEQ. V trimming: 0 bases; J trimming: 5 bases; junction bases outside the gene matches: 5. CDR3 amino acids: CASSQDWLAGEDTQYF. CDR3 sequence (DNA): TGTGCCAGCAGCCAAGATTGGCTAGCGGGAGAAGATACGCAGTATTTT.

The chain combines TRBV29-1 with TRBJ2-3; D is uncertain. The V gene lost 4 bases and the J gene lost 0 bases, with 8 bases spanning the gap. The CDR3 has 13 residues. Germline loops: CDR1 SQVTM, CDR2 ANQGSEA. The chain's CDR3 is CSVVAASTDTQYF. The CDR3 nucleotides are TGCAGCGTTGTGGCAGCTAGCACAGATACGCAGTATTTT.

The sample holds one count of this clone. This rearrangement joins TRBV7-2 to TRBJ2-7; 11 nucleotides match TRBD2. The CDR3 is 14 residues long. Germline V lookup: CDR1 SGHTA, CDR2 FQGNSA. Germline trimming cut 5 bases from V and 3 bases from J; bases unmatched to any gene: 3. CDR3 loop: CASSTTSGSYEQYF. CDR3 DNA: TGTGCCAGCAGCACCACTAGCGGGAGCTACGAGCAGTACTTC.

The chain uses TRBV6-2 or TRBV6-3 and TRBJ1-5; D gene uncertain. The CDR3 spans 16 residues. The ends were cut back, 0 bases at V and 5 bases at J, with 14 bases in the middle. Looked up from germline, CDR1 is MNHEY and CDR2 is SVGEGT. CDR3 coding DNA: TGTGCCAGCAGTTACTCGAGATGGTGGGAGGATCAGCCCCAGCATTTT. Amino acids: CASSYSRWWEDQPQHF.

V gene TRBV5-4 combines with J gene TRBJ2-5, with 7 positions matching TRBD1. J gave up 5 bases and V 4 bases, and 8 bases lay outside the gene matches. The CDR3 spans 14 residues. Germline lookup yields CDR1 SGHNT and CDR2 YYREEE (reference sequence). In nucleotides, the CDR3 is TGTGCCAGCAGCCGGGACAGCCTTTGGGAGACCCAGTACTTC. Its protein is CASSRDSLWETQYF.

V usage is TRBV5-1 and J usage is TRBJ2-7, with 8 bases aligning to TRBD1. In germline, CDR1 is SGHRS, CDR2 YFSETQ. V lost 1 base and J lost 5; bases outside the gene matches: 11. This CDR3 comprises 16 residues. The CDR3 DNA reads TGCGCCAGCAGCTTGACGCCGGGACAGGTGACCCACGAGCAGTACTTC. Translation: CASSLTPGQVTHEQYF.

This clone was seen only once. V and J are TRBV5-1 and TRBJ1-4; D is uncertain. The CDR3 is made up of 17 amino acids. CDR1 and CDR2 from the germline V gene are SGHRS and YFSETQ. The V end lost 0 bases, the J end lost 0 bases, and 12 bases lay between the germline ends. The CDR3 sequence is CASSLGVQTSTNEKLFF. CDR3 DNA: TGCGCCAGCAGCTTGGGAGTGCAGACGTCAACTAATGAAAAACTGTTTTTT.

The V and J genes are TRBV7-8 and TRBJ2-3; 9 nucleotides agree with TRBD1. The V gene end was trimmed by 5 bases and the J gene end by 5 bases; junction bases not matched to a gene: 5. The CDR3 contains 14 residues. Germline V gives CDR1 SGHVS, CDR2 FQNEAQ. The chain's CDR3 is CASSQDRGKDTQYF. The CDR3 DNA reads as TGTGCCAGCAGCCAGGACAGGGGTAAAGATACGCAGTATTTT.

The rearrangement uses TRBV9 and TRBJ1-1, with D hard to call. Per the germline V gene, CDR1 is SGDLS and CDR2 is YYNGEE. The CDR3 runs 14 residues. V lost 4 bases, J lost 0 bases, and 10 bases lay in between. The CDR3 coding sequence is TGTGCCAGCAGCTCAGAACAGCTGAACACTGAAGCTTTCTTT. This codes for CASSSEQLNTEAFF.

The CDR3 loop is CASSYSNRAYEQYF. Written as DNA, the CDR3 is TGTGCCAGCAGTTACTCGAACAGGGCCTACGAGCAGTACTTC. This chain connects TRBV6-5 to TRBJ2-7; tentatively, D is TRBD1 (6 bases). Germline CDR1 reads MNHEY; CDR2 reads SVGAGI. Trimming removed 0 bases from V and 2 bases from J, with 8 bases in between. The CDR3 runs to 14 residues.

The chain uses TRBV7-3 and TRBJ2-1, with TRBD1 as a possible D gene (5 bases). Between the trimmed V and J ends, which lost 1 base and 5 bases, there was a span of 9 bases. The CDR3 covers 14 residues. Germline CDR1 SGHTA, CDR2 FQGTGA. CDR3 protein: CASSLSPGHNEQFF. The CDR3, as DNA: TGTGCCAGCAGCTTAAGCCCAGGGCACAATGAGCAGTTCTTC.

This chain connects TRBV6-5 to TRBJ1-5; maybe TRBD1 (5 bases). This CDR3 comprises 15 residues. The ends were cut back, 0 bases at V and 4 bases at J, with 10 bases in the middle. Germline values: CDR1 MNHEY, CDR2 SVGAGI. The CDR3 DNA reads TGTGCCAGCAGTTACTCGAGACAGTATAATCAGCCCCAGCATTTT. Residues: CASSYSRQYNQPQHF.

This clone was seen ten or more times. Given the absence of the conserved phenylalanine or tryptophan at the CDR3 end, a read error is likely. No DNA is shown, since the ends of the CDR3 on it are uncertain; the CDR3 is the one TCRdb lists. This CDR3 is CASSALAGVVPI. This rearrangement joins TRBV5-1 to TRBJ2-7; the D call TRBD2 from the table was never checked on the DNA. Per the germline V gene, CDR1 is SGHRS and CDR2 is YFSETQ. The CDR3 is 12 residues long, ends included.